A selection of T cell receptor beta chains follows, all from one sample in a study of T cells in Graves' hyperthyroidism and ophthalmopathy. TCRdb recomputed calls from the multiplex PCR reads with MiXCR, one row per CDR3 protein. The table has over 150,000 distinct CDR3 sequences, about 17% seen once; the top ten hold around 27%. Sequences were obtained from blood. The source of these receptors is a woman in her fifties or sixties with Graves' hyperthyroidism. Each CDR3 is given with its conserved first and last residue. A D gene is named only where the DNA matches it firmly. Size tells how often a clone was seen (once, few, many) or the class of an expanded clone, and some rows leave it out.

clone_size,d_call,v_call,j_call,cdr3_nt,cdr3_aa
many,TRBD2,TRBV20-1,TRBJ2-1,TGCAGTGCTTCTCCCCGCCGGGAGGGCCGGTACAATGAGCAGTTCTTC,CSASPRREGRYNEQFF
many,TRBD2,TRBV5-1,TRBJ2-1,TGCGCCAGCAGCTTGGAGCGGGGGGACTACAATGAGCAGTTCTTC,CASSLERGDYNEQFF
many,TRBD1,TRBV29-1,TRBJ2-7,TGCAGCGTTTATGACCGGGACAGGCCCTACGAGCAGTACTTC,CSVYDRDRPYEQYF
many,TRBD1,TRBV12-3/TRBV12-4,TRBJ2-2,TGTGCCAGCAGTATAATAGGGGGCTTTTATAACACCGGGGAGCTGTTTTTT,CASSIIGGFYNTGELFF
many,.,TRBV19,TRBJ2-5,TGTGCCAGCAGGGCCCCAGGGTCACCCGAGACCCAGTACTTC,CASRAPGSPETQYF
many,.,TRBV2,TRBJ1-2,TGTGCCAGCAGTGAAGGGGGGACATATGGCTACACCTTC,CASSEGGTYGYTF
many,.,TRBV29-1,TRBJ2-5,TGCAGCGCCACTACAGACTCAGAGACCCAGTACTTC,CSATTDSETQYF
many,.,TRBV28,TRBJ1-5,TGTGCCAGCAGTTCGAGGACCCCGATTTTGATGCCCCAGCATTTT,CASSSRTPILMPQHF
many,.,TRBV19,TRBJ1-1,TGTGCCAGTAGTATAAGAGGGCCCGTCCATGAAGCTTTCTTT,CASSIRGPVHEAFF
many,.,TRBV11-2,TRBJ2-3,TGTGCCAGCAACTGGGGGACCCTTGGCGATACGCAGTATTTT,CASNWGTLGDTQYF
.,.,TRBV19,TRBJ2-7,TGTGCCAGTAGTACCAGTGAGGAGCAGTACTTC,CASSTSEEQYF
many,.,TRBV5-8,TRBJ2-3,TGTGCCAGCAGTCAGACAATTGCGCAGTATTTT,CASSQTIAQYF
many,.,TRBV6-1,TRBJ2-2,TGTGCCAGCAGAGACACGAACACCGGGGAGCTGTTTTTT,CASRDTNTGELFF
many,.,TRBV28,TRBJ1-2,TGTGCCAGCAGCACCGGGTTATACCGGGACATCTTC,CASSTGLYRDIF
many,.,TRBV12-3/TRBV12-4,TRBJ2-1,TGTGCCAGCAGTTTTGGGAGCCCACCGGGTGAGCAGTTCTTC,CASSFGSPPGEQFF
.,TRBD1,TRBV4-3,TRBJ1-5,TGCGCCAGCAGCCAAGGGGTCAGGGGGGGCATCAATCAGCCCCAGCATTTT,CASSQGVRGGINQPQHF
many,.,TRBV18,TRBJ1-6,TGTGCCAGCTCACCACGGGTGGGTAATTCACCCCTCCACTTT,CASSPRVGNSPLHF
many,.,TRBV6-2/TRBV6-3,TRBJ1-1,TGTGCCAGCAGTTACTTTATGAACACTGAAGCTTTCTTT,CASSYFMNTEAFF
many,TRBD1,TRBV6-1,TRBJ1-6,TGTGCCAGCAAGATGGGACAGGGAGTCGCCCTCCACTTT,CASKMGQGVALHF
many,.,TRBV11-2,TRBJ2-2,TGTGCCAGCAGCTTAAGACAGAGGAACACCGGGGAGCTGTTTTTT,CASSLRQRNTGELFF
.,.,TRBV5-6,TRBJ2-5,TGTGCCAGCAGCCCAGGTGGGGGACATCAAGAGACCCAGTACTTC,CASSPGGGHQETQYF
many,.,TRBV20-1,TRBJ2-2,TGCAGTGCTTTGAATACAGGGCGGGGTACCGGGGAGCTGTTTTTT,CSALNTGRGTGELFF